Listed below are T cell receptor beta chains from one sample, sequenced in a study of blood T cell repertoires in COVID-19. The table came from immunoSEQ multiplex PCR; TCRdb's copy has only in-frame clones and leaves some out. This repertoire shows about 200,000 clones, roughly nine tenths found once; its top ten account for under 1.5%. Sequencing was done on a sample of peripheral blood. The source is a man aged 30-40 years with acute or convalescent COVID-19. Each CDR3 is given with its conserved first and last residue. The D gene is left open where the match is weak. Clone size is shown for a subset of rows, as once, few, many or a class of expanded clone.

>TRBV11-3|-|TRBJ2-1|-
TGTGCCAGCAGCTTTAGAGATTACAATGAGCAGTTCTTC
CASSFRDYNEQFF
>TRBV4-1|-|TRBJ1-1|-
TGCGCCAGCAGCCAAGATACAAGGGGATGGGCTGAAGCTTTCTTT
CASSQDTRGWAEAFF
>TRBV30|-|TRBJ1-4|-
TGTGCCTGGAGGGGGGCGACTAATGAAAAACTGTTTTTT
CAWRGATNEKLFF
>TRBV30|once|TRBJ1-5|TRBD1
TGTGCCTGGGGGACAGGGAGCAATCAGCCCCAGCATTTT
CAWGTGSNQPQHF
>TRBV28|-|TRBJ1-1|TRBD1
TGTGCCAGCAGTGAGGGACAGAAACCTTTCTTT
CASSEGQKPFF
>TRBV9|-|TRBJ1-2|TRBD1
TGTGCCAGCAGCGTAGCCCTGACAGGGGCGAACTATGGCTACACCTTC
CASSVALTGANYGYTF
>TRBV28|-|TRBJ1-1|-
TGTGCCAGCATTCGGTACACTGAAGCTTTCTTT
CASIRYTEAFF
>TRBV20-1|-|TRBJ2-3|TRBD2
TGCAGTGCTAGTTCGGTTACTAGCGGGGTGGATACGCAGTATTTT
CSASSVTSGVDTQYF
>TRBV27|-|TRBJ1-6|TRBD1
TGTGCCAGCAGTAACCTGCCGGACAGGGGGCGCCATTCACCCCTCCACTTT
CASSNLPDRGRHSPLHF
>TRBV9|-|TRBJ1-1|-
TGTGCCAGCAGCGCCGGTATCGGGGGGGTGAACACTGAAGCTTTCTTT
CASSAGIGGVNTEAFF
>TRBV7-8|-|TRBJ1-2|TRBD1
TGTGCCAGCAGCTCGGGACAGCTCTATGGCTACACCTTC
CASSSGQLYGYTF
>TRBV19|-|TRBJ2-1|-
TGTGCCAGTAGTCATGTCGGGCGGGTTCACAATGAGCAGTTCTTC
CASSHVGRVHNEQFF
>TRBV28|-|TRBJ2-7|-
TGTGCCAGCAGAAGAGGGCCCTACGAGCAGTACTTC
CASRRGPYEQYF
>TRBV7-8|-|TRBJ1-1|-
TGTGCCAGCAGCCCGCGGACAGAGAACACTGAAGCTTTCTTT
CASSPRTENTEAFF
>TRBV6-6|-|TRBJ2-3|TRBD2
TGTGCCAGCAGTCTCCGACTAGCGGGGGGCACAGATACGCAGTATTTT
CASSLRLAGGTDTQYF
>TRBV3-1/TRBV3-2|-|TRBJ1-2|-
TGTGCCAGCAGCCAAGATGGATCGGGATATGGCTACACCTTC
CASSQDGSGYGYTF
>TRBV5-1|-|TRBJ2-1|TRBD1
TGCGCCAGCAGCCCACTTTGGGACAGGGGTCTCAATGAGCAGTTCTTC
CASSPLWDRGLNEQFF
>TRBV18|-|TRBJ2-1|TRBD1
TGTGCCAGCTCACCACCGGGGACAGCCCGTCTACAATTGGGTGGGCAGTTCTTC
CASSPPGTARLQLGGQFF
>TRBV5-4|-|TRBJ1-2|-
TGTGCCAGCAGCAGAGGACAGCCCTATGGCTACACCTTC
CASSRGQPYGYTF
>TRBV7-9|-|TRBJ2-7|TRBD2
TGTGCCAGCAGCTCCCGGGGGGACGAGCAGTACTTC
CASSSRGDEQYF
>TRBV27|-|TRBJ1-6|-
TGTGCCAGCAGTTTAGCCAGGGATTATTCACCCCTCCACTTT
CASSLARDYSPLHF
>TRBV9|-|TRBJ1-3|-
TGTGCCAGCAGCGTAGAGGGGAACACCATATATTTT
CASSVEGNTIYF
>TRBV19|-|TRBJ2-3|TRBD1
TGTGCCAGTAGTTTGGGACAGGGGAGAGATACGCAGTATTTT
CASSLGQGRDTQYF
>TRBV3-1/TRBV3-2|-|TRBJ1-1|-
TGTGCCAGCAGCCACCTCCAGGGTACCACTGAAGCTTTCTTT
CASSHLQGTTEAFF
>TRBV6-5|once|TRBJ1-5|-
TGTGCCAGCAGTTACCGGGGGGGCAATCAGCCCCAGCATTTT
CASSYRGGNQPQHF
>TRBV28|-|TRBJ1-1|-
TGTGCCAGCAGTCCATCCCAGCGTGAAGCTTTCTTT
CASSPSQREAFF
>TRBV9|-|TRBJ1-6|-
TGTGCCAGCAGAGGGGTGAATTCACCCCTCCACTTT
CASRGVNSPLHF
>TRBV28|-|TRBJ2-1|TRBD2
TGTGCCAGCAGCTGGGGACTAGCGACGAGTGGTGAGCAGTTCTTC
CASSWGLATSGEQFF
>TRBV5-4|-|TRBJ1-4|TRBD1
TGTGCCAGCAGCTTTAGACAGGGGCGGGATGAAAAACTGTTTTTT
CASSFRQGRDEKLFF
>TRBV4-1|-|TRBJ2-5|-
TGCGCCAGCACCCCAGGCCCCGCAGGGTCTGGCGAGACCCAGTACTTC
CASTPGPAGSGETQYF
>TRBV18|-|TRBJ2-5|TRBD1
TGTGCCAGCTCACCAGGGACAGGGAGGCAAGAGACCCAGTACTTC
CASSPGTGRQETQYF
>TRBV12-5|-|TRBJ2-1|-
TGTGCTAGTGGTTTGTATTCAGGGGCAGATGAGCAGTTCTTC
CASGLYSGADEQFF
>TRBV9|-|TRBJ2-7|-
TGTGCCAGCAGCGACTCACGGGTCACCTACGAGCAGTACTTC
CASSDSRVTYEQYF
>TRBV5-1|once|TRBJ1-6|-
TGCGCCAGCAGCCTGGGGGGGGGACGAAATAATTCACCCCTCCACTTT
CASSLGGGRNNSPLHF
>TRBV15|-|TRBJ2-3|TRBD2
TGTGCCACCAGCAGAGATCTCATAGCGGGGGCCCCTGGGGATACGCAGTATTTT
CATSRDLIAGAPGDTQYF
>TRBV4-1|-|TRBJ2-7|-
TGCGCCAGCAGCCAAGGGGTAGAACAGGTGGCCTACGAGCAGTACTTC
CASSQGVEQVAYEQYF
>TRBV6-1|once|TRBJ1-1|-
TGTGCCAGCAGTGAAGATACAGGGTACACTGAAGCTTTCTTT
CASSEDTGYTEAFF
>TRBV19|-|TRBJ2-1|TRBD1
TGTGCCAGTAGTATTAGTCTAGGACAGGGAAACAATGAGCAGTTCTTC
CASSISLGQGNNEQFF
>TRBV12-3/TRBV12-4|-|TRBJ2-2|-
TGTGCCAGCAGCAGGGGGAACACCGGGGAGCTGTTTTTT
CASSRGNTGELFF
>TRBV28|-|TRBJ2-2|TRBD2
TGTGCCAGCAGCCGACAAGCGGGAGGGCCAGGCGGGGAGCTGTTTTTT
CASSRQAGGPGGELFF
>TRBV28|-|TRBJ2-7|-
TGTGCCAGCAGTTTGCAACAGGGTTTTCCCAGTTCCTACGAGCAGTACTTC
CASSLQQGFPSSYEQYF
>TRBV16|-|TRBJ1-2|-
TGTGCCAGCAGCCAATCCTCTAGCCCCTTACAGGGCGGCGGCTACACCTTC
CASSQSSSPLQGGGYTF